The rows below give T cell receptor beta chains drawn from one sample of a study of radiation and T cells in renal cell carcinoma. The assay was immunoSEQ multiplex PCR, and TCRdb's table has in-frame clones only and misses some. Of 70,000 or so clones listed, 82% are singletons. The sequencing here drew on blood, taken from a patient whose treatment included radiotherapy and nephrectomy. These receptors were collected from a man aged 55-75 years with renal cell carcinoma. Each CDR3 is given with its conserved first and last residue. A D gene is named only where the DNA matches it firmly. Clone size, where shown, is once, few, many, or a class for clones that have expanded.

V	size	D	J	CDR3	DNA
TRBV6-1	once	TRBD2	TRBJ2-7	CASSVETSGRFSGEQYF	TGTGCCAGCAGTGTCGAGACTAGCGGGAGGTTCAGTGGCGAGCAGTACTTC
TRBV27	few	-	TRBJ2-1	CASSLRRGSYNEQFF	TGTGCCAGCAGTTTAAGAAGGGGTTCCTACAATGAGCAGTTCTTC
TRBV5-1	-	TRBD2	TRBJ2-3	CASSFGVAGGSTDTQYF	TGCGCCAGCAGCTTCGGGGTAGCGGGAGGGAGCACAGATACGCAGTATTTT
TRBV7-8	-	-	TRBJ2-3	CASSVSGDTQYF	TGTGCCAGCAGCGTTAGCGGAGATACGCAGTATTTT
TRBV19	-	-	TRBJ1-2	CASSMRQVNGYTF	TGTGCCAGTAGTATGCGGCAGGTTAATGGCTACACCTTC
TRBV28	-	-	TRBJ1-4	CASRYATDRSNEKLFF	TGTGCCAGCAGATACGCTACAGACAGATCTAATGAAAAACTGTTTTTT
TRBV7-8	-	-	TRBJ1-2	CASSWAVSYGYTF	TGTGCCAGCAGTTGGGCAGTTAGCTATGGCTACACCTTC
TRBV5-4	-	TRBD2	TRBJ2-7	CASSLALTSDAYEQYF	TGTGCCAGCAGCTTGGCACTGACTAGCGACGCCTACGAGCAGTACTTC
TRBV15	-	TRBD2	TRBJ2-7	CATSRDASGSRAYEQYF	TGTGCCACCAGCAGAGATGCTAGCGGGAGTAGGGCCTACGAGCAGTACTTC
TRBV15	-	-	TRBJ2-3	CATSSAQQPDTQYF	TGTGCCACCAGCAGTGCACAACAGCCAGATACGCAGTATTTT
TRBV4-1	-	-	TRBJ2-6	CASSQDQENNVLTF	TGCGCCAGCAGCCAAGATCAGGAGAACAACGTCCTGACTTTC
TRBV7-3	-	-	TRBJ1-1	CASSLTPAQGHTEAFF	TGTGCCAGCAGCTTAACCCCGGCGCAGGGGCACACTGAAGCTTTCTTT
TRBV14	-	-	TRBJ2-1	CASSQDSGSYNEQFF	TGTGCCAGCAGCCAAGATTCAGGGTCGTACAATGAGCAGTTCTTC
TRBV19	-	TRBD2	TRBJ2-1	CASSPQGLAGGHRNEQFF	TGTGCCAGTAGTCCACAAGGACTAGCGGGAGGCCACCGCAATGAGCAGTTCTTC
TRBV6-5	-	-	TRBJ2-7	CASSSSTGSPYEQYF	TGTGCCAGCAGTTCCTCTACAGGGTCCCCCTACGAGCAGTACTTC
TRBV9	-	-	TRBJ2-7	CASSVGQGLYEQYF	TGTGCCAGCAGCGTTGGGCAGGGCCTCTACGAGCAGTACTTC
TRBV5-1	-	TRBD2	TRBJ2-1	CASSRVKTSGRASYNEQFF	TGCGCCAGCAGCCGAGTTAAGACGTCCGGGAGGGCGTCGTACAATGAGCAGTTCTTC
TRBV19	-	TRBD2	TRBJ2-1	CASSRGLAGGYNEQFF	TGTGCCAGTAGTAGGGGACTAGCGGGAGGGTACAATGAGCAGTTCTTC
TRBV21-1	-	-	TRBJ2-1	CASSKERGRAGVIKSYNEQFF	TGTGCCAGCAGCAAAGAGAGAGGGCGAGCGGGAGTAATTAAATCCTACAATGAGCAGTTCTTC
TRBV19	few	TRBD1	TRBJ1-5	CACTGGGSNQPQHF	TGTGCCTGTACAGGGGGAGGAAGCAATCAGCCCCAGCATTTT
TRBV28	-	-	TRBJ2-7	CAITTGSEQYF	TGTGCCATCACCACAGGGAGCGAGCAGTACTTC
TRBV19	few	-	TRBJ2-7	CASSSQGTYEQYF	TGTGCCAGTAGTTCTCAAGGGACCTACGAGCAGTACTTC
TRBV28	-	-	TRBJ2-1	CASSIRAGEQFF	TGTGCCAGCAGTATCCGCGCGGGTGAGCAGTTCTTC
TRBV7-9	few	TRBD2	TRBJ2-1	CASSGLSGGSSYNEQFF	TGTGCCAGCAGCGGCCTCTCGGGCGGGAGCTCCTACAATGAGCAGTTCTTC
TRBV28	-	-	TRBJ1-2	CASSYTNYGYTF	TGTGCCAGCAGTTATACTAACTATGGCTACACCTTC
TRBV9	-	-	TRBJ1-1	CASSVGLVGNTEAFF	TGTGCCAGCAGCGTAGGGTTAGTAGGGAACACTGAAGCTTTCTTT
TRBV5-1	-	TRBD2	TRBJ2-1	CASSSSGDYEQFF	TGCGCCAGCAGTAGTAGCGGGGACTATGAGCAGTTCTTC
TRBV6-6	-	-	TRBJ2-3	CASSYRPATDTQYF	TGTGCCAGCAGTTACCGGCCCGCCACAGATACGCAGTATTTT
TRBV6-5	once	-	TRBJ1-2	CASSPGRGWSGYTF	TGTGCCAGCAGTCCCGGTCGGGGCTGGAGTGGCTACACCTTC
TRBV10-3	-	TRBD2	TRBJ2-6	CAISGWTSGRSGANVLTF	TGTGCCATCAGTGGGTGGACTAGCGGGCGATCTGGGGCCAACGTCCTGACTTTC
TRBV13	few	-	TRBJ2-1	CASSLGVSGQFF	TGTGCCAGCAGCCTCGGGGTTTCTGGGCAGTTCTTC
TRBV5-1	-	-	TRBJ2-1	CASSTQEGSYNEQFF	TGCGCCAGCAGCACCCAGGAGGGCTCCTACAATGAGCAGTTCTTC
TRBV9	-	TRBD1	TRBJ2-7	CASSNRGQDEQYF	TGTGCCAGCAGCAACCGCGGACAGGACGAGCAGTACTTC
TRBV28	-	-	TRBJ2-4	CASRGQSLNIQYF	TGTGCCAGCAGAGGACAGTCCCTGAACATTCAGTACTTC